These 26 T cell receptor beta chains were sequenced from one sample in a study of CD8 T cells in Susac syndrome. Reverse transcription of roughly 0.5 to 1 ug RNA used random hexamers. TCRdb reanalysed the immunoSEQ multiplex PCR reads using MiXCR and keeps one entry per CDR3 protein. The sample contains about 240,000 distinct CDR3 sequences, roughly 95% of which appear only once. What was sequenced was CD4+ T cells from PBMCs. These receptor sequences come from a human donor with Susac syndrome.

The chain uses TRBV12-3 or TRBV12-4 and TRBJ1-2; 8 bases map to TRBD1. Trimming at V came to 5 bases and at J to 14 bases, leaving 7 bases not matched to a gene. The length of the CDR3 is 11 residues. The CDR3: CASSLGQGFTF. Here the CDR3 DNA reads TGTGCCAGCAGTCTTGGACAGGGTTTTACCTTC.

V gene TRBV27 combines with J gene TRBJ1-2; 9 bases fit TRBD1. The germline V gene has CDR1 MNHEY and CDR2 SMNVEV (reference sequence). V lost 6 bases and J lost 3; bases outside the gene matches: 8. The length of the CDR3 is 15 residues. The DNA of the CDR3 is TGTGCCAGCAGGGACCCGGGACAGGGTTACTATGGCTACACCTTC. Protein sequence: CASRDPGQGYYGYTF.

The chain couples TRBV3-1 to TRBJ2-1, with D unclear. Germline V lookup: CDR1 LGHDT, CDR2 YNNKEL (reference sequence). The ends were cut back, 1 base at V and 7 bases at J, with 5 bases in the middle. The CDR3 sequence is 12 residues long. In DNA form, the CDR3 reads TGTGCCAGCAGCCAAGTTGCTAATGAGCAGTTCTTC. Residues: CASSQVANEQFF.

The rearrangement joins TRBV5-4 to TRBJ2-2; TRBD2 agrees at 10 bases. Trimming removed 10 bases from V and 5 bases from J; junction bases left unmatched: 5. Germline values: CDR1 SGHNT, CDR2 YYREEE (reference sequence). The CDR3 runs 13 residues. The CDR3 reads CAGSGRYTGELFF. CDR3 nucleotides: TGTGCCGGTAGCGGGAGGTATACCGGGGAGCTGTTTTTT. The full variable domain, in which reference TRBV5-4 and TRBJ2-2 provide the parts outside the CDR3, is ETGVTQSPTHLIKTRGQQVTLRCSSQSGHNTVSWYQQALGQGPQFIFQYYREEENGRGNFPPRFSGLQFPNYSSELNVNALELDDSALYLCAGSGRYTGELFFGEGSRLTVL.

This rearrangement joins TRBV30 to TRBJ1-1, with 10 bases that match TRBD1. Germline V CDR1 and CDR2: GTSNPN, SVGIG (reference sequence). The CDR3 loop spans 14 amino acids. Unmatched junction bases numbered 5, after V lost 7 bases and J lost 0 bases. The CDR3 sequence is CAYLTGGMNTEAFF. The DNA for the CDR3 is TGTGCCTACCTGACAGGGGGCATGAACACTGAAGCTTTCTTT.

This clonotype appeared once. The CDR3 nucleotides are TGCAGCGTTGAAGATATCGGGACATCCTACAATGAGCAGTTCTTC. Protein sequence: CSVEDIGTSYNEQFF. This chain links TRBV29-1 with TRBJ2-1; weak D call: TRBD1 (6 bases). The CDR3 has 15 amino acids. Per germline, CDR1 SQVTM and CDR2 ANQGSEA. Trimming stripped 0 bases from V and 1 base from J, with 10 bases between.

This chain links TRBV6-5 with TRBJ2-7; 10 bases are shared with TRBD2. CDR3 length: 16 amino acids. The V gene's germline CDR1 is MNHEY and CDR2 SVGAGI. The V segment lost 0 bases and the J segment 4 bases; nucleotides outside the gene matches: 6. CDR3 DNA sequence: TGTGCCAGCAGTTACTCTAGCGGGAGGTTTGGTTACGAGCAGTACTTC. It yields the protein CASSYSSGRFGYEQYF.

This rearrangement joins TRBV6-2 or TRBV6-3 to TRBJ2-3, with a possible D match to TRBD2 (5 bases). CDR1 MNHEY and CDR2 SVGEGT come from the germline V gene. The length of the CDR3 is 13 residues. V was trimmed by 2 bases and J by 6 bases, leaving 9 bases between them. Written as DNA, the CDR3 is TGTGCCAGCAGTTACAAGGGAGAGGATACGCAGTATTTT. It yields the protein CASSYKGEDTQYF.

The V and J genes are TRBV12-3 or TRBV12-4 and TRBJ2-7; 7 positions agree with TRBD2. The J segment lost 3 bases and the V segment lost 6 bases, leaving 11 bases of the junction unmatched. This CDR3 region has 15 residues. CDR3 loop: CASSFFSTSSYEQYF. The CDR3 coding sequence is TGTGCCAGCAGCTTCTTCTCGACTAGCAGCTACGAGCAGTACTTC.

The chain's CDR3 is CAWSPTGDGYTF. CDR3 in DNA: TGTGCCTGGAGTCCTACAGGGGATGGCTACACCTTC. The chain combines TRBV30 with TRBJ1-2, with 7 bases lining up with TRBD1. With 2 bases clipped from V and 6 bases from J, the junction kept 3 bases outside the gene matches. This CDR3 contains 12 residues. The germline CDR1 and CDR2 sequences are GTSNPN and SVGIG (reference sequence). Looking up the rest from reference TRBV30 and TRBJ1-2 gives the full variable domain: SQTIHQWPATLVQPVGSPLSLECTVEGTSNPNLYWYRQAAGRGLQLLFYSVGIGQISSEVPQNLSASRPQDRQFILSSKKLLLSDSGFYLCAWSPTGDGYTFGSGTRLTVV.

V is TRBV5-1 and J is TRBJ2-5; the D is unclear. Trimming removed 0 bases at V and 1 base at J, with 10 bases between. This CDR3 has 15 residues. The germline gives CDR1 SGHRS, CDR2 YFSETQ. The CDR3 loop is CASSLVFAVQETQYF. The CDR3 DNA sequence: TGCGCCAGCAGCTTGGTCTTTGCGGTCCAAGAGACCCAGTACTTC.

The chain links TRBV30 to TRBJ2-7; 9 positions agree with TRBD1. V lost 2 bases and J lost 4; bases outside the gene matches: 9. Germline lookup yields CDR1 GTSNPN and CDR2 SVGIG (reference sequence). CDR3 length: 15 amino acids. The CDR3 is CAWSWRDRVGYEQYF. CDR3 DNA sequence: TGTGCCTGGAGTTGGAGGGACAGGGTAGGATACGAGCAGTACTTC.

CDR3 loop: CASSQGVDEQFF. The DNA for the CDR3 is TGTGCCAGCAGCCAAGGGGTTGATGAGCAGTTCTTC. The chain joins TRBV3-1 to TRBJ2-1; D not certain. CDR3 length equals 12 residues. V gave up 1 base and J gave up 8 bases, with 6 bases separating them. Per germline, CDR1 LGHDT and CDR2 YNNKEL (reference sequence).

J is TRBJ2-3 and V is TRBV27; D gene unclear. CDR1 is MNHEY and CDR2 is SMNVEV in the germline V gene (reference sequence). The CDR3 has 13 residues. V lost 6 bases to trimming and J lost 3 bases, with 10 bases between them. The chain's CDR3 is CASSASWTDTQYF. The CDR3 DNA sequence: TGTGCCAGCAGCGCCTCTTGGACAGATACGCAGTATTTT.

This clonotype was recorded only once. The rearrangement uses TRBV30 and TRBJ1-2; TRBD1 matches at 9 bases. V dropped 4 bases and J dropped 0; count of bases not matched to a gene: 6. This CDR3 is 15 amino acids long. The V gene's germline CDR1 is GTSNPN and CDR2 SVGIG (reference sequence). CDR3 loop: CAWTPGTGSNYGYTF. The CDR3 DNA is TGTGCCTGGACCCCGGGGACAGGGTCTAACTATGGCTACACCTTC.

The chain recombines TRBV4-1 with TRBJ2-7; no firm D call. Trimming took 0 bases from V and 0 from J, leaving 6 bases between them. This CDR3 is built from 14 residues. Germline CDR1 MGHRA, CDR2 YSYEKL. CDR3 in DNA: TGCGCCAGCAGCCAAGAACGAATCTCCTACGAGCAGTACTTC. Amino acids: CASSQERISYEQYF.

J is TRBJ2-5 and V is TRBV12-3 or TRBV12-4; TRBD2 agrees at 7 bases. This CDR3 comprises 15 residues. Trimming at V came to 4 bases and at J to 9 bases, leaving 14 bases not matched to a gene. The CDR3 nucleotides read TGTGCCAGCAGTTCCACGCTAGCGGACCGGGGGGCCCAGTACTTC. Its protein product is CASSSTLADRGAQYF.

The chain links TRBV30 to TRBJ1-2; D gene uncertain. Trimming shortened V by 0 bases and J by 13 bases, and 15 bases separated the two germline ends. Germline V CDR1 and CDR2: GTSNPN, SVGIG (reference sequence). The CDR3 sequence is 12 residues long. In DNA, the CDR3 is TGTGCCTGGAGTGTAAGTGACTGGGCCAGCACCTTC. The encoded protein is CAWSVSDWASTF.

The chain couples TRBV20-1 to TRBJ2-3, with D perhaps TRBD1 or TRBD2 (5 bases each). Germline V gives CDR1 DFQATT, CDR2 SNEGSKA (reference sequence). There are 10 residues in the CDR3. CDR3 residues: CKVGGDTQYF. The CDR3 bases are TGCAAAGTTGGGGGAGATACGCAGTATTTT.

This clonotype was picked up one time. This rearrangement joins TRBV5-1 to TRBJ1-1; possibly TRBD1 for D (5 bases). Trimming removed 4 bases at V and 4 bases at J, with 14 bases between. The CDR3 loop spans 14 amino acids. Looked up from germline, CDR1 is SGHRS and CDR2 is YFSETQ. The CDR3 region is CASSKNGGGTEAFF. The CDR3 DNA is TGCGCCAGCAGCAAGAATGGGGGAGGCACTGAAGCTTTCTTT.

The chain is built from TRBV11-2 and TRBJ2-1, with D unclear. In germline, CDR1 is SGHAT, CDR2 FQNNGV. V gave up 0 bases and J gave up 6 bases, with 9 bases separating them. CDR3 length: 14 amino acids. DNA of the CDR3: TGTGCCAGCAGCTTAGAACGGCACCGCAATGAGCAGTTCTTC. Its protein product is CASSLERHRNEQFF.

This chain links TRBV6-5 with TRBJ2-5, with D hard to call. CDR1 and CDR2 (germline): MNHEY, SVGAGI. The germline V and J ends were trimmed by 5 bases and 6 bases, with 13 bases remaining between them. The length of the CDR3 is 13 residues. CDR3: CASSLEAMKTQYF. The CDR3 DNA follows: TGTGCCAGCAGTCTCGAAGCTATGAAGACCCAGTACTTC.

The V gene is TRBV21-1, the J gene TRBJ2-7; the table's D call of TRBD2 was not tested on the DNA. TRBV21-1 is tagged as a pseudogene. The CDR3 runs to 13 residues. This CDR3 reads CASSPPPYYEQYF. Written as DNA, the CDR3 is TGTGCCAGCAGCCCGCCTCCCTACTACGAGCAGTACTTC.

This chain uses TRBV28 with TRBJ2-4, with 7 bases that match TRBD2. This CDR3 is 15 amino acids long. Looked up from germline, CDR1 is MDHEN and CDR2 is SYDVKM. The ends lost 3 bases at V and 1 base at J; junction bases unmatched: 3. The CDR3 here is CASSLVGGAKNIQYF. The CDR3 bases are TGTGCCAGCAGTTTGGTCGGGGGGGCCAAAAACATTCAGTACTTC. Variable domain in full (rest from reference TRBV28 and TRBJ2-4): DVKVTQSSRYLVKRTGEKVFLECVQDMDHENMFWYRQDPGLGLRLIYFSYDVKMKEKGDIPEGYSVSREKKERFSLILESASTNQTSMYLCASSLVGGAKNIQYFGAGTRLSVL.

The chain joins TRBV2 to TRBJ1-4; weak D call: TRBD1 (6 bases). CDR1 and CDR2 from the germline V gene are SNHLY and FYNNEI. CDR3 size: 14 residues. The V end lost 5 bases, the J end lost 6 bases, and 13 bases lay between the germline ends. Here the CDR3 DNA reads TGTGCCAGCAGTCCTCAGGGGCAGGATGAAAAACTGTTTTTT. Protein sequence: CASSPQGQDEKLFF.

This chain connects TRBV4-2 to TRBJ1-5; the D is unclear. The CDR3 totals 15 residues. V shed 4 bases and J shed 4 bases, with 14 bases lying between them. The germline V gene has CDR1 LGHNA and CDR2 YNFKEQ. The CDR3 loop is CASSPQEGRNQPQHF. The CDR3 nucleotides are TGTGCCAGCAGCCCCCAGGAGGGTCGAAATCAGCCCCAGCATTTT.